The present TCR beta chain was sequenced within a study of T cells after posttransplantation cyclophosphamide. This table comes from immunoSEQ multiplex PCR, and its TCRdb copy is limited to in-frame clones, with some not included. Among tens of thousands of clones listed, 92% were seen once. With regard to this clone: Its antigen is undetermined.

Study-wide results and caveats: Blood and skin or GI T cell repertoires showed limited TRB overlap.

The sequence was collected from a woman aged 45-65 years in good health and a related stem cell transplant donor. Sequenced sample: PBMCs.

CDR3 region: CASRPKRGSSYNEQFF. CDR3 coding DNA: TGCGCCAGCAGACCCAAGCGGGGCAGCTCCTACAATGAGCAGTTCTTC. The chain links TRBV5-1 to TRBJ2-1; 7 nucleotides match TRBD2. Trimming removed 5 bases from V and 0 bases from J; junction bases left unmatched: 8. Germline CDR1 SGHRS, CDR2 YFSETQ. This CDR3 region has 16 residues.